This TCR beta chain was retrieved from a study of cytomegalovirus exposure and HLA in healthy donors. The PCR had 60 Vbeta and 13 Jbeta primers. Clones were read by immunoSEQ multiplex PCR, and TCRdb kept only the in-frame ones, dropping some. The sample comprises under 200,000 clones, about 81% of which are singletons, and roughly 2% rests with the top ten. V was clipped by 3 bases and J by 7 bases; unmatched bases: 6. CDR1 is SGHRS and CDR2 is YFSETQ in the germline V gene. This CDR3 is built from 13 residues. There are a few counts of this clone. The sequencing sample was made of PBMCs. V usage is TRBV5-1 and J usage is TRBJ1-2; 7 bases align to TRBD1. This sequence originates from a woman younger than 30 in good health and CMV-seropositive. This CDR3 reads CASSSQGSGGYTF. The CDR3 DNA follows: TGCGCCAGCAGCTCACAGGGGTCCGGTGGCTACACCTTC.